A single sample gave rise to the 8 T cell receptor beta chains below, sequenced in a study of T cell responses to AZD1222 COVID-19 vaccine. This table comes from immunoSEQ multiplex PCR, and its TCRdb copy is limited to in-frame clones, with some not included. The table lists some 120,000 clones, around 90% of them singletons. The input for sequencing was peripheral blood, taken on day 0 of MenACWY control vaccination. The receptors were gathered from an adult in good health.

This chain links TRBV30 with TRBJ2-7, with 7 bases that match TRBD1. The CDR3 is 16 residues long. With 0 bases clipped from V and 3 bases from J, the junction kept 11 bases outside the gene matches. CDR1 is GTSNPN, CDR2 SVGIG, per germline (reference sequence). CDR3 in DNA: TGTGCCTGGAGTGTGCCCGTCGGGGACAGTTTCTACGAGCAGTACTTC. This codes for CAWSVPVGDSFYEQYF.

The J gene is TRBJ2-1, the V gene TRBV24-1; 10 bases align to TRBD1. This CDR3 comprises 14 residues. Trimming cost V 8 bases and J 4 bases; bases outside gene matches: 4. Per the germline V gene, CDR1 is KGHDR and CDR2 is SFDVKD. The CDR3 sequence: CATMRGQGYNEQFF. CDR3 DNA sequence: TGTGCCACCATGAGGGGACAGGGGTACAATGAGCAGTTCTTC.

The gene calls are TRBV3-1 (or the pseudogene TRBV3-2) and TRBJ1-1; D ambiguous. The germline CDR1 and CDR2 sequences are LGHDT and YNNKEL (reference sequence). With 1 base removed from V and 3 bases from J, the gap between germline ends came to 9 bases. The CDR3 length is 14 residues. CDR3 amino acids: CASSQVAADTEAFF. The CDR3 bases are TGTGCCAGCAGCCAAGTGGCGGCGGACACTGAAGCTTTCTTT.

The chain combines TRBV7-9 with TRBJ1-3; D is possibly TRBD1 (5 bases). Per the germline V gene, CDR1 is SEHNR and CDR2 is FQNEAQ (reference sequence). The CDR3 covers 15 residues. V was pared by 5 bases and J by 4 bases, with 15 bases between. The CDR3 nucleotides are TGTGCCAGCAGCCGAGCGGGGCAGTCGGGAAACACCATATATTTT. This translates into CASSRAGQSGNTIYF.

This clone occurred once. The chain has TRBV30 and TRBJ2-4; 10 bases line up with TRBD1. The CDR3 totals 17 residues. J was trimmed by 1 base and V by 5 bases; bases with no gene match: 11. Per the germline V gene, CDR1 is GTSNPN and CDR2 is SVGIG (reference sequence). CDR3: CAWEGDRGRSAKNIQYF. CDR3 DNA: TGTGCCTGGGAAGGAGACAGGGGGCGGTCGGCCAAAAACATTCAGTACTTC.

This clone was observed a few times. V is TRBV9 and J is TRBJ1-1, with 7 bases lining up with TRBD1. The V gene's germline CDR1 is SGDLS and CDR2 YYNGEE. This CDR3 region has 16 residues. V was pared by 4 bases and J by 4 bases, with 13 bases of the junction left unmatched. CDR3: CASSPLSTGARTEAFF. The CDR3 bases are TGTGCCAGCAGCCCTCTCTCTACAGGGGCACGCACTGAAGCTTTCTTT.

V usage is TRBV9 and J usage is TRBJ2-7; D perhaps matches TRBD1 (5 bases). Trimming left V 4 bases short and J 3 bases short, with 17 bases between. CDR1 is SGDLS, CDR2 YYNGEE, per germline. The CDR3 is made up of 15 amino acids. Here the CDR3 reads CASSHLDGALYEQYF. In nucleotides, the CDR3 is TGTGCCAGCAGCCATTTGGATGGGGCCCTCTACGAGCAGTACTTC.

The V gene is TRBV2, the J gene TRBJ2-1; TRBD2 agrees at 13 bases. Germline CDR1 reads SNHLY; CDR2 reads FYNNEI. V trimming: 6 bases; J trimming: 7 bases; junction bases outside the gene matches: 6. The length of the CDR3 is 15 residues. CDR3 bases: TGTGCCAGCAGGAGGAGGACTAGCGGGAGTAATGAGCAGTTCTTC. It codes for CASRRRTSGSNEQFF.